A selection of T cell receptor beta chains follows, all from one sample in a study of cytomegalovirus exposure and HLA in healthy donors. Assay: immunoSEQ multiplex PCR; the TCRdb copy retains only in-frame clones and omits some. The ten top clones account for approximately 1%, within a sample of over 110,000 clones. Sequencing input: PBMCs. The receptors originated from a male donor in good health and CMV-seronegative. Each CDR3 is given with its conserved first and last residue. Fields, in order: J gene, D gene, V gene, CDR3 protein, CDR3 DNA. D genes are given only for firm matches.

>TRBJ1-2|-|TRBV9
CASSDDSYGYTF
TGTGCCAGCAGCGACGACAGCTATGGCTACACCTTC
>TRBJ1-5|TRBD1|TRBV7-2
CASSLDRDQPQHF
TGTGCCAGCAGCCTCGACAGGGATCAGCCCCAGCATTTT
>TRBJ2-7|-|TRBV4-2
CASSSSGAYEQYF
TGTGCCAGCAGCTCCTCAGGGGCCTACGAGCAGTACTTC
>TRBJ1-6|-|TRBV6-5
CASSYGGSYNSPLHF
TGTGCCAGCAGTTACGGAGGGTCCTATAATTCACCCCTCCACTTT
>TRBJ2-1|TRBD2|TRBV7-9
CASSLPGGLNEQFF
TGTGCCAGCAGCTTACCGGGAGGGTTAAATGAGCAGTTCTTC
>TRBJ1-5|TRBD1|TRBV9
CASSKGDRDQPQHF
TGTGCCAGCAGCAAGGGGGACAGAGATCAGCCCCAGCATTTT
>TRBJ2-1|-|TRBV6-5
CASSYGGSYNEQFF
TGTGCCAGCAGTTATGGCGGGTCCTACAATGAGCAGTTCTTC
>TRBJ2-3|-|TRBV27
CASRGGTDTQYF
TGTGCCAGTCGCGGAGGCACAGATACGCAGTATTTT
>TRBJ2-7|TRBD1|TRBV5-1
CASSSTGDTYEQYF
TGCGCCAGCAGCTCGACAGGGGACACCTACGAGCAGTACTTC
>TRBJ2-1|-|TRBV11-2
CASSTRNEQFF
TGTGCCAGCAGTACCAGGAATGAGCAGTTCTTC
>TRBJ2-7|TRBD2|TRBV4-3
CASSQGTAGASYEQYF
TGCGCCAGCAGCCAAGGGACAGCGGGGGCCTCCTACGAGCAGTACTTC
>TRBJ2-7|-|TRBV18
CASSLSSKLFSYEQYF
TGTGCCAGCTCTCTTTCTAGTAAACTTTTTTCATACGAGCAGTACTTC
>TRBJ1-2|-|TRBV6-1
CASSSFGGVDGYTF
TGTGCCAGCAGTTCCTTCGGGGGAGTCGATGGCTACACCTTC
>TRBJ1-1|-|TRBV29-1
CSVLANTEAFF
TGCAGCGTTCTAGCGAACACTGAAGCTTTCTTT
>TRBJ2-7|-|TRBV7-9
CASSLALNSYEQYF
TGTGCCAGCAGCTTGGCCCTCAACTCCTACGAGCAGTACTTC